This T cell receptor (beta chain) was sequenced in a study of T cells in Graves' hyperthyroidism and ophthalmopathy. Study-wide points: Ophthalmopathy prediction by the model preceded onset by a median about 6.3 months. The majority of expanded thyroid clonotypes above 0.001 also appeared in blood.

TCR beta CDR3 regions were amplified from RNA transcripts. A first-round RT-PCR of the TCR CDR3 used the HTBI primer set. MiXCR, applied by TCRdb to the multiplex PCR reads, yields one record per CDR3 protein. Of about half a million distinct CDR3 sequences listed, just under 20% were seen once; the top ten hold roughly 50%. About this clonotype: No antigen is known for it.

A NOSPECS grade of at least 4, a Clinical Activity Score of at least 3 and duration under 3 months were recorded in ophthalmopathy patients. Using around 10 ml of fresh peripheral blood, PBMCs were prepared. The length of the CDR3 is 14 residues. Trimming took 4 bases from V and 8 from J; bases not matched to a gene: 6. From germline, CDR1 is SGHTA and CDR2 FQGTGA. The receptor's source is a man aged 35-49 years with Graves' ophthalmopathy. The sample consisted of blood. This sequence joins TRBV7-3 and TRBJ2-1; 9 bases are a match to TRBD1. The CDR3 DNA sequence: TGTGCCAGCAGCTCCGGGACAGGGATCGATGAGCAGTTCTTC. This gives the protein CASSSGTGIDEQFF.